This passage covers 18 T cell receptor beta chains from one sample sequenced in a study of cytomegalovirus exposure and HLA in healthy donors. PCR involved 60 Vbeta and 13 Jbeta primers. Here immunoSEQ multiplex PCR was the method, and the copy in TCRdb shows in-frame clones only, minus some. The sample includes 100,000 to 150,000 clones, 10% of them seen just once. The specimen sequenced was PBMCs. Receptors originate from a woman younger than 30 in good health and CMV-seropositive.

This clone was picked up a small number of times. The V gene is TRBV28, the J gene TRBJ2-3; TRBD1 might be the D (6 bases). Germline assignment: CDR1 MDHEN and CDR2 SYDVKM. The CDR3 runs 12 residues. V was pared by 5 bases and J by 14 bases, with 17 bases between. CDR3 bases: TGTGCCAGCAGTACCGGGACACCCGGGTGGTATTTT. This encodes CASSTGTPGWYF. The full variable domain, rest sourced from reference TRBV28 and TRBJ2-3, is DVKVTQSSRYLVKRTGEKVFLECVQDMDHENMFWYRQDPGLGLRLIYFSYDVKMKEKGDIPEGYSVSREKKERFSLILESASTNQTSMYLCASSTGTPGWYFGPGTRLTVL.

This clone was recorded a few times. J is TRBJ2-1 and V is TRBV6-1; the D gene is possibly TRBD2 (5 bases). CDR1 and CDR2 (germline): MNHNS, SASEGT. The length of the CDR3 is 14 residues. Trimming removed 6 bases from V and 4 bases from J, with 13 bases in between. Written as DNA, the CDR3 is TGTGCCAGCAGCACCCGGGGTGGGTACAATGAGCAGTTCTTC. This encodes CASSTRGGYNEQFF.

A few counts support this clone. The V and J genes are TRBV5-4 and TRBJ1-3; D remains unclear. CDR3 length equals 15 residues. From germline, CDR1 is SGHNT and CDR2 YYREEE (reference sequence). Trimming left V 3 bases short and J 2 bases short, with 12 bases between. CDR3 loop: CASSSLAGTGNTIYF. The CDR3, as DNA: TGTGCCAGCAGCTCTCTGGCGGGTACTGGAAACACCATATATTTT.

V and J are TRBV9 and TRBJ2-1; D is ambiguous. Trimming took 0 bases from V and 3 from J, leaving 10 bases between them. The CDR3 sequence is 15 residues long. Germline V gives CDR1 SGDLS, CDR2 YYNGEE. The CDR3 reads CASSVGAGIYNEQFF. DNA of the CDR3: TGTGCCAGCAGCGTAGGAGCAGGTATCTACAATGAGCAGTTCTTC.

The V and J genes are TRBV6-9 and TRBJ2-1, with a possible D match to TRBD1 (6 bases). The V end lost 7 bases, the J end lost 5 bases, and 12 bases lay between the germline ends. The V gene's germline CDR1 is MNHGY and CDR2 SVAAGI. This CDR3 spans 13 amino acids. The CDR3 bases are TGTGCCAGCACTTGGGACACCGACAATGAGCAGTTCTTC. It specifies CASTWDTDNEQFF.

This clone was seen only a few times. The genes are TRBV28 and TRBJ1-4, with TRBD1 identical over 7 bases. The CDR3 length is 16 residues. V lost 1 base and J lost 8; bases outside the gene matches: 10. Per germline, CDR1 MDHEN and CDR2 SYDVKM. In nucleotides, the CDR3 is TGTGCCAGCAGTTTATTTAGGGGGCCAGGAGGGGAAAAACTGTTTTTT. The encoded protein is CASSLFRGPGGEKLFF.

The V call is TRBV5-1, the J call TRBJ2-3, with 9 positions matching TRBD1. The J segment lost 3 bases and the V segment lost 7 bases, leaving 12 bases of the junction unmatched. The CDR3 contains 16 residues. Looked up from germline, CDR1 is SGHRS and CDR2 is YFSETQ. Here the CDR3 DNA reads TGCGCCAGCGGAACCGGGACAGGGATCCCTACAGATACGCAGTATTTT. It codes for CASGTGTGIPTDTQYF. Full variable domain (missing parts from reference TRBV5-1 and TRBJ2-3): KAGVTQTPRYLIKTRGQQVTLSCSPISGHRSVSWYQQTPGQGLQFLFEYFSETQRNKGNFPGRFSGRQFSNSRSEMNVSTLELGDSALYLCASGTGTGIPTDTQYFGPGTRLTVL.

This chain joins TRBV11-3 and TRBJ2-1; tentatively, D is TRBD1 (6 bases). The CDR3 is made up of 15 amino acids. Trimming removed 2 bases from V and 9 bases from J, with 17 bases in between. Germline CDR1 and CDR2: SGHNT and YENEEA. The CDR3 DNA is TGTGCCAGCAGCTTATGGTCAGGGGTTGAGGCTGAGCAGTTCTTC. This gives the protein CASSLWSGVEAEQFF.

The CDR3 reads CASRTGQGSSRFGDYTF. The CDR3 DNA reads as TGTGCCAGCAGGACTGGACAGGGCTCGAGCCGGTTCGGTGACTACACCTTC. The rearrangement links TRBV7-2 to TRBJ1-2; TRBD1 aligns across 8 bases. The length of the CDR3 is 17 residues. J was trimmed by 10 bases and V by 6 bases; bases with no gene match: 22. The V gene's germline CDR1 is SGHTA and CDR2 FQGNSA.

This chain connects TRBV5-6 to TRBJ2-7, with 7 bases that match TRBD2. Germline CDR1 and CDR2: SGHDT and YYEEEE. The CDR3 is 15 residues long. The trim removed 3 bases at V and 1 base at J, leaving 7 bases unmatched. CDR3 in DNA: TGTGCCAGCAGCTGGGAGGTAGCGGGTTCCTACGAGCAGTACTTC. Translated: CASSWEVAGSYEQYF. Combining the CDR3 with reference TRBV5-6 and TRBJ2-7 gives the whole variable domain DAGVTQSPTHLIKTRGQQVTLRCSPKSGHDTVSWYQQALGQGPQFIFQYYEEEERQRGNFPDRFSGHQFPNYSSELNVNALLLGDSALYLCASSWEVAGSYEQYFGPGTRLTVT.

The chain combines TRBV30 with TRBJ1-1; no clear D. Germline CDR1 reads GTSNPN; CDR2 reads SVGIG (reference sequence). The CDR3 has 11 amino acids. Trimming removed 3 bases at V and 3 bases at J, with 5 bases between. CDR3: CAWSYYTEAFF. CDR3 DNA sequence: TGTGCCTGGAGCTATTACACTGAAGCTTTCTTT.

The chain has TRBV7-9 and TRBJ1-1; D remains unclear. Between the trimmed V and J ends, which lost 4 bases and 3 bases, there was a span of 6 bases. The CDR3 has 12 amino acids. CDR1 and CDR2 from the germline V gene are SEHNR and FQNEAQ (reference sequence). In DNA, the CDR3 is TGTGCCAGCAGCTCGTATGACACTGAAGCTTTCTTT. Its protein product is CASSSYDTEAFF.

The chain joins TRBV7-9 to TRBJ2-7, with 10 bases identical to TRBD2. The ends lost 5 bases at V and 5 bases at J; junction bases unmatched: 3. This CDR3 is built from 13 residues. The germline CDR1 and CDR2 sequences are SEHNR and FQNEAQ (reference sequence). DNA for the CDR3: TGTGCCAGCAGCCCCGGACTAGCGGACGAGCAGTACTTC. Amino acid sequence: CASSPGLADEQYF.

The chain combines TRBV15 with TRBJ2-3; 9 positions agree with TRBD2. Looked up from germline, CDR1 is LNHNV and CDR2 is YYDKDF (reference sequence). This CDR3 has 15 amino acids. V gave up 0 bases and J gave up 3 bases; unmatched junction bases: 1. In nucleotides, the CDR3 is TGTGCCACCAGCAGAGAAGGACTAGCGACAGATACGCAGTATTTT. Translating it yields CATSREGLATDTQYF.

This clone was seen more than once but under ten times. This rearrangement joins TRBV19 to TRBJ1-1; no reliable D call. The CDR3 runs to 10 residues. Germline V gives CDR1 LNHDA, CDR2 SQIVND (reference sequence). Trimming cost V 11 bases and J 11 bases, with 15 bases left between them. In DNA form, the CDR3 reads TGTGCCCCCCCGGCCGCGGGGGCTTTCTTT. It yields the protein CAPPAAGAFF.

This clone was recorded a few times. The rearrangement uses TRBV4-1 and TRBJ2-7; 7 nucleotides align to TRBD2. Germline loops: CDR1 MGHRA, CDR2 YSYEKL. Trimming took 4 bases from V and 5 from J; bases not matched to a gene: 5. The CDR3 has 13 amino acids. CDR3 nucleotides: TGCGCCAGCAGCCCCCCAGGGAGGGACGAGCAGTACTTC. As protein: CASSPPGRDEQYF.

V gene TRBV6-6 combines with J gene TRBJ2-7, with D possibly being TRBD2 (8 bases). Germline assignment: CDR1 MNHNY and CDR2 SVGAGI (reference sequence). V lost 5 bases, J lost 5 bases, and 19 bases lay in between. The CDR3 spans 15 residues. The CDR3 sequence: CASSRLQGRGDEQYF. CDR3 in DNA: TGTGCCAGCAGTCGACTACAGGGGCGGGGGGACGAGCAGTACTTC.

The sample holds a few counts of this clone. The chain joins TRBV18 to TRBJ1-1; 8 bases are shared with TRBD1. The CDR3 contains 18 residues. The germline V gene has CDR1 KGHSH and CDR2 LQKENI. V lost 0 bases and J lost 7; bases outside the gene matches: 16. The chain's CDR3 is CASSPPWDRLTSGYEAFF. Written as DNA, the CDR3 is TGTGCCAGCTCACCACCCTGGGACAGGTTAACATCAGGGTATGAAGCTTTCTTT. Using reference TRBV18 and TRBJ1-1 for the parts outside the CDR3, the full variable domain is NAGVMQNPRHLVRRRGQEARLRCSPMKGHSHVYWYRQLPEEGLKFMVYLQKENIIDESGMPKERFSAEFPKEGPSILRIQQVVRGDSAAYFCASSPPWDRLTSGYEAFFGQGTRLTVV.